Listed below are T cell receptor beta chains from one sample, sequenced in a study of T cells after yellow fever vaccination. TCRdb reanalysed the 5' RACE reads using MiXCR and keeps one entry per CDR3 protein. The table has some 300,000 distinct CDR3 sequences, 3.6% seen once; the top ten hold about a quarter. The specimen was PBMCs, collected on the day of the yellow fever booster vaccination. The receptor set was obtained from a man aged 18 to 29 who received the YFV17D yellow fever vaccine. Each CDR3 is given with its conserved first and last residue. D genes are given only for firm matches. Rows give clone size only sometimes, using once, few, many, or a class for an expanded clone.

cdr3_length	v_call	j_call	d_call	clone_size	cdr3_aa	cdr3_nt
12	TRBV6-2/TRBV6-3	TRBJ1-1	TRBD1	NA	CASSYSTGRVFF	TGTGCCAGCAGTTACTCGACAGGGCGGGTTTTCTTT
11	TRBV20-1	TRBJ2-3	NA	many	CSAPSGDTQYF	TGCAGTGCACCTTCCGGGGATACGCAGTATTTT
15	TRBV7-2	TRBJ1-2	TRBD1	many	CASSWPPGQGRGYTF	TGTGCCAGCAGCTGGCCGCCGGGACAGGGCCGCGGCTACACCTTC
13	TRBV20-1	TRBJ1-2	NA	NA	CSARDRTDYGYTF	TGCAGTGCTAGAGATAGGACAGACTATGGCTACACCTTC
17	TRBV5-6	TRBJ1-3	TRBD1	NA	CASSPWTGAAKRNTIYF	TGTGCCAGCAGCCCGTGGACAGGGGCAGCAAAGAGAAACACCATATATTTT
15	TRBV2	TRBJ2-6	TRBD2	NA	CASRRGVVGANVLTF	TGTGCCAGCCGCCGGGGGGTTGTGGGGGCCAACGTCCTGACTTTC
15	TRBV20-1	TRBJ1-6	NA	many	CSARGEIAYNSPLHF	TGCAGTGCTAGGGGGGAGATAGCCTATAATTCACCCCTCCACTTT
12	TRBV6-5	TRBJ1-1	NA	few	CASSDGPTEAFF	TGTGCCAGCAGTGACGGGCCCACTGAAGCTTTCTTT
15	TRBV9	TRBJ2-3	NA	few	CASSASGISTDTQYF	TGTGCCAGCAGCGCCTCCGGGATCAGCACAGATACGCAGTATTTT
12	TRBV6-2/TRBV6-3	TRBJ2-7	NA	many	CASSQQGYEQYF	TGTGCCAGCAGTCAACAGGGCTACGAGCAGTACTTC
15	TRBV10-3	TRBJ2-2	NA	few	CAISETPADTGELFF	TGTGCCATCAGTGAAACCCCCGCGGACACCGGGGAGCTGTTTTTT
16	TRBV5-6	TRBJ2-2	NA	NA	CASSLEGTSVTGELFF	TGTGCCAGCAGCTTAGAAGGGACATCCGTCACCGGGGAGCTGTTTTTT
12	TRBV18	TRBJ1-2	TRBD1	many	CASSGTAGGYTF	TGTGCCAGCTCCGGGACAGCGGGAGGCTACACCTTC
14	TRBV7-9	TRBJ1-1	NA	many	CASSLYPGNTEAFF	TGTGCCAGCAGCTTATATCCAGGGAACACTGAAGCTTTCTTT
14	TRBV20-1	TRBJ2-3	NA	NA	CSASQGGSTDTQYF	TGCAGTGCTTCACAGGGAGGGAGCACAGATACGCAGTATTTT
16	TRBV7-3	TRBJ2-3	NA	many	CASSLIIGGNTDTQYF	TGTGCCAGCAGCTTAATCATTGGGGGGAACACAGATACGCAGTATTTT
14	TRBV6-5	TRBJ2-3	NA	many	CASSYSDSTDTQYF	TGTGCCAGCAGTTACTCGGACAGCACAGATACGCAGTATTTT
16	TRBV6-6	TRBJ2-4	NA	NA	CASSYSDRPAKNIQYF	TGTGCCAGCAGTTACTCGGACAGACCAGCCAAAAACATTCAGTACTTC
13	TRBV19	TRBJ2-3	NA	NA	CASSIVTADTQYF	TGTGCCAGTAGTATAGTAACAGCAGATACGCAGTATTTT
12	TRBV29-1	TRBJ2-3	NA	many	CSSGPPPDTQYF	TGCAGCTCAGGACCACCTCCAGATACGCAGTATTTT
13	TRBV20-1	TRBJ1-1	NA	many	CSATTDSNPEAFF	TGCAGTGCCACCACGGACAGTAACCCTGAAGCTTTCTTT
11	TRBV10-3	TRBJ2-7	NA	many	CATGQRYEQYF	TGTGCCACAGGACAGCGCTACGAGCAGTACTTC
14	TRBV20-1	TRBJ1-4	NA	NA	CSAYNRRRFEKLFF	TGCAGTGCATATAACAGGAGGCGGTTTGAAAAACTGTTTTTT
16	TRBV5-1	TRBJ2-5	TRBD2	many	CASSSRLAGVQETQYF	TGCGCCAGCAGCTCCCGACTAGCGGGGGTCCAAGAGACCCAGTACTTC
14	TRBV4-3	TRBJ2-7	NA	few	CASSQVGTLKQQYF	TGCGCCAGCAGCCAGGTGGGGACCCTCAAGCAGCAGTACTTC
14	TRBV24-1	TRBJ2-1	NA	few	CATSDPTGMDEQFF	TGTGCCACCAGTGACCCGACGGGAATGGATGAGCAGTTCTTC
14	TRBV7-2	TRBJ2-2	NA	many	CASSLHSGTGELFF	TGTGCCAGCAGCTTGCACTCTGGGACCGGGGAGCTGTTTTTT
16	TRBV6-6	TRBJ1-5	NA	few	CASSLKPGQWNQPQHF	TGTGCCAGCAGTTTGAAACCAGGGCAATGGAATCAGCCCCAGCATTTT
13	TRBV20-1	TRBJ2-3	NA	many	CSARALLTDTQYF	TGCAGTGCTAGAGCACTACTCACAGATACGCAGTATTTT
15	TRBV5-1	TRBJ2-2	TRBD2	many	CASSLIPGGIGELFF	TGCGCCAGCAGCTTGATTCCCGGGGGGATCGGGGAGCTGTTTTTT
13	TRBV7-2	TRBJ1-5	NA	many	CASSLRGNQPQHF	TGTGCCAGCAGTTTACGAGGGAATCAGCCCCAGCATTTT
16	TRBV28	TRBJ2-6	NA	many	CASSFWFGSGANVLTF	TGTGCCAGCAGTTTCTGGTTCGGTTCTGGGGCCAACGTCCTGACTTTC
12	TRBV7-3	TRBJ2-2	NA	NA	CASSKIGGELFF	TGTGCCAGCAGCAAAATTGGCGGGGAGCTGTTTTTT
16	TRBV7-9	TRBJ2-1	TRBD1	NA	CASSLYIGQGYDEQFF	TGTGCCAGCAGCTTATATATCGGACAGGGATACGATGAGCAGTTCTTC
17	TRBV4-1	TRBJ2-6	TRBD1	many	CASRKTGGKSGANVLTF	TGCGCCAGCAGAAAGACAGGGGGGAAATCTGGGGCCAACGTCCTGACTTTC
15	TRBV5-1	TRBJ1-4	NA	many	CASSLPGTGYEKLFF	TGCGCCAGCAGCTTACCCGGGACCGGCTATGAAAAACTGTTTTTT
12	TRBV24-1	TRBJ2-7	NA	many	CATLRPLYEQYF	TGTGCCACCCTGCGGCCGCTCTACGAGCAGTACTTC
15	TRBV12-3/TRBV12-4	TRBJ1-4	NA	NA	CASSDYTGTDEKLFF	TGTGCCAGCAGCGATTATACAGGGACGGATGAAAAACTGTTTTTT
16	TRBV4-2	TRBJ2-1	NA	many	CASSQDGETGYNEQFF	TGTGCCAGCAGCCAAGATGGGGAGACGGGGTACAATGAGCAGTTCTTC
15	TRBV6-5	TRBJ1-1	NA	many	CASSYSGTQNTEAFF	TGTGCCAGCAGTTACTCCGGGACACAGAACACTGAAGCTTTCTTT